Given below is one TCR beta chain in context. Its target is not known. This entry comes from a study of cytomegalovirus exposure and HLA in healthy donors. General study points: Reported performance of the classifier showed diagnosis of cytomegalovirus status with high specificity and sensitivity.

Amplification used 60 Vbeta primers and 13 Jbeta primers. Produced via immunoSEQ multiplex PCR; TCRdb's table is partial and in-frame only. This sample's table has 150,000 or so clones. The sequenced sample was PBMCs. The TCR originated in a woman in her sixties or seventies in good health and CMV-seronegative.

For the CDR3, the DNA is TGTGCCAGCAGCGGGGTCAGGGAGGGCACTGAAGCTTTCTTT. Its translation is CASSGVREGTEAFF. The chain has TRBV7-6 and TRBJ1-1; a weak D match, TRBD1 (5 bases). The germline CDR1 and CDR2 sequences are SGHVS and FNYEAQ. The CDR3 has 14 residues. V gave up 5 bases and J gave up 4 bases, with 14 bases separating them.